One sample yielded the 5 T cell receptor beta chains listed below, sequenced in a study of a mutant IDH1 vaccine in newly diagnosed glioma. Here immunoSEQ multiplex PCR was the method, and the copy in TCRdb shows in-frame clones only, minus some. Of about 34,000 clones in the sample, around nine tenths were seen once. No cognate antigen is known for these TCRs. Sample time point: week 47, end of study. A 20-mer mutant IDH1 peptide at 300 ug was injected subcutaneously with topical imiquimod. Material: PBMCs, obtained from a glioma patient whose treatment included an IDH1 peptide vaccine. The receptor set was obtained from a woman between 25 and 40 years old with glioma.

This rearrangement joins TRBV7-2 to TRBJ1-2; D remains ambiguous. Trimming pared 4 bases from V and 4 bases from J, leaving 16 bases between. This CDR3 region has 15 residues. Germline CDR1 SGHTA, CDR2 FQGNSA. The CDR3 loop is CASSSSPLRIYGYTF. CDR3 sequence (DNA): TGTGCCAGCAGCTCGTCTCCGTTGAGGATCTATGGCTACACCTTC.

This clone was detected only once. The J gene is TRBJ1-6, the V gene TRBV18, with D hard to call. The CDR3 loop spans 14 amino acids. V lost 4 bases, J lost 5 bases, and 9 bases lay in between. CDR1 and CDR2 (germline): KGHSH, LQKENI. CDR3 amino acids: CASSQGINNSPLHF. The DNA for the CDR3 is TGTGCCAGCTCACAAGGGATTAATAATTCACCCCTCCACTTT.

The rearrangement uses TRBV27 and TRBJ1-4; D is undetermined. Germline lookup yields CDR1 MNHEY and CDR2 SMNVEV (reference sequence). V lost 5 bases and J 0 bases, leaving 4 bases between the germline ends. This CDR3 is 13 amino acids long. The CDR3 nucleotides are TGTGCCAGCAGTCCCTCAACTAATGAAAAACTGTTTTTT. Protein sequence: CASSPSTNEKLFF.

V usage is TRBV5-1 and J usage is TRBJ2-5, with D unresolved. V was clipped by 0 bases and J by 3 bases, with 6 bases between them. The germline gives CDR1 SGHRS, CDR2 YFSETQ. The CDR3 contains 13 residues. The DNA of the CDR3 is TGCGCCAGCAGCTTGGATATCGAAGAGACCCAGTACTTC. Translated: CASSLDIEETQYF.

This clone was seen only once. The chain employs TRBV7-2 and TRBJ2-3, with 7 bases fitting TRBD2. The CDR3 covers 15 residues. Germline-derived CDR1 and CDR2 are SGHTA and FQGNSA. J was trimmed by 7 bases and V by 2 bases; bases with no gene match: 9. CDR3 in amino acids: CASSLSGTNRNTQYF. CDR3 nucleotides: TGTGCCAGCAGCTTATCCGGGACTAACCGTAATACGCAGTATTTT.